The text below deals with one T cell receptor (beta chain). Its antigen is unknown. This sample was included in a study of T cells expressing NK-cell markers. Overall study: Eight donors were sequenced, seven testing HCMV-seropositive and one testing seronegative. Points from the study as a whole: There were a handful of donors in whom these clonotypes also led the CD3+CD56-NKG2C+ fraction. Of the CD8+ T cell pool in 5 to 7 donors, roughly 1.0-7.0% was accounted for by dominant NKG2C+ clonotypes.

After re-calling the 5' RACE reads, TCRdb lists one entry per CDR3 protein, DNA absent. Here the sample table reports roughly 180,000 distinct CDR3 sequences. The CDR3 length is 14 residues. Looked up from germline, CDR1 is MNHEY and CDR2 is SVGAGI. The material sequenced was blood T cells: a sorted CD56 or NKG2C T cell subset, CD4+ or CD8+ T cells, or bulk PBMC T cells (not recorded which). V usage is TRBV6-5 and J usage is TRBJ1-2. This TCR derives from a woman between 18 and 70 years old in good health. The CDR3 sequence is CASSYDAFNYGYTF.